This T cell receptor (beta chain) was found in a study of regulatory T cells in long-lasting Graves disease. Construction of TCR beta libraries relied on iRepertoire HTBI primers and on Arm-PCR targeting CDR3 regions. TCRdb reprocessed the multiplex PCR reads via MiXCR and lists one record per CDR3 protein. The table lists 500,000 or so distinct CDR3 sequences, approximately 16% of them singletons. The time point here: newly diagnosed GD, antithyroid drugs for less than 3 months. Generation of the TCR library employed RNA extracted from PBMCs. In Xi'an, China, an endocrinology department was the source of patients. This clonotype was detected many times. The CDR3 is 15 amino acids. Trimming shortened V by 4 bases and J by 1 base, and 13 bases separated the two germline ends. Germline V gives CDR1 MNHNS, CDR2 SASEGT. These same records also appear under a second study, on T cells in Graves' hyperthyroidism and ophthalmopathy.

The origin of this receptor is a woman aged 35-60 years with Graves disease. The sample consisted of peripheral blood mononuclear cells (PBMCs), taken at new diagnosis, from a patient treated with antithyroid drugs. The rearrangement joins TRBV6-1 to TRBJ1-1, with D unresolved. The CDR3 here is CASSALSGANTEAFF. CDR3 sequence (DNA): TGTGCCAGCAGTGCCCTCTCAGGCGCGAACACTGAAGCTTTCTTT.